One sample yielded the 11 T cell receptor beta chains listed below, sequenced in a study of tumor-infiltrating lymphocytes in primary liver carcinoma. Investigators took RNA and DNA out together from about 19-30 mg of unsorted bulk tissue. cDNA specific to TCR beta was made from 450 to 500 ng of total RNA, with a constant-region primer employed for priming. Employing slightly modified ARM-PCR, three nested multiplex PCR rounds were run, and these gave rise to the TCR beta libraries. The two initial PCR rounds, nine to eleven cycles each, used TRBV1-TRBV30 forward and C-beta reverse primers. TCRdb independently ran MiXCR on the multiplex PCR reads; one entry per CDR3 protein. The table lists 90,000 to 100,000 distinct CDR3 sequences, 55% to 75% of them singletons, with just over 9.5% in the top ten. The sample taken for sequencing was liver tumor tissue from sampling region 5. The subset is: tumor region T5, tumor centre. All receptors derive from a woman aged 55-70 years with primary liver carcinoma and hepatitis B virus infection.

V and J are TRBV11-2 and TRBJ2-7; 14 bases are shared with TRBD2. Losses at the gene ends were 11 bases for V and 6 bases for J; bases not matched to a gene: 9. CDR3 length equals 14 residues. The germline CDR1 and CDR2 sequences are SGHAT and FQNNGV. The CDR3 spells CAGNKGLAGGEQYF. The DNA for the CDR3 is TGTGCCGGCAACAAAGGACTAGCGGGAGGCGAGCAGTACTTC. The variable domain in full, with the rest retrieved from reference TRBV11-2 and TRBJ2-7, is EAGVAQSPRYKIIEKRQSVAFWCNPISGHATLYWYQQILGQGPKLLIQFQNNGVVDDSQLPKDRFSAERLKGVDSTLKIQPAKLEDSAVYLCAGNKGLAGGEQYFGPGTRLTVT.

About this clonotype itself: The junction departs from the called germline gene at one end, perhaps through a read error. The rearrangement links TRBV4-1 to TRBJ2-1, with a weak D call TRBD2 (5 bases). Germline CDR1 MGHRA, CDR2 YSYEKL. The CDR3 has 14 amino acids. CDR3 loop: CVSTQAAEYNEQFF. CDR3 sequence (DNA): TGCGTCAGCACCCAAGCAGCGGAATACAATGAGCAGTTCTTC.

Comment on this clonotype: A read error may produce the germline difference seen at one junction end. The chain uses TRBV28 and TRBJ2-1; D may be TRBD1 (7 bases). The CDR3 runs to 15 residues. Germline V lookup: CDR1 MDHEN, CDR2 SYDVKM. CDR3 sequence (DNA): TGTGCCAGCAGTTTTTTCCCAATCCGGGACAGCGGGTTCCTCTTC. Its translation: CASSFFPIRDSGFLF.

This clonotype was detected ten times or more. This chain uses TRBV4-1 with TRBJ1-4; weak D call: TRBD1 (6 bases). Germline V lookup: CDR1 MGHRA, CDR2 YSYEKL. V was pared by 0 bases and J by 2 bases, with 13 bases between. The CDR3 is made up of 17 amino acids. The CDR3 coding sequence is TGCGCCAGCAGCCAAGATGGGCAGGGGAGGACTAATGAAAAACTGTTTTTT. It codes for CASSQDGQGRTNEKLFF.

The J gene is TRBJ2-3, the V gene TRBV29-1, with no clear D. The CDR3 totals 13 residues. The V end was cut by 3 bases, the J end by 2 bases, with 9 bases between. Germline CDR1 SQVTM, CDR2 ANQGSEA. This CDR3 is CSVDGEDTDTQYF. CDR3 nucleotides: TGCAGCGTTGACGGTGAAGACACAGATACGCAGTATTTT.

Concerning this clonotype itself: A read error may produce the germline difference seen at one junction end. The CDR3 DNA sequence: TGTGCCAGCGGCCAAGGAATCTTAGGGGGCTCGATCCTAAGCCAAGAGACCCAGTACTTC. This translates into CASGQGILGGSILSQETQYF. V is TRBV4-2 and J is TRBJ2-5; 7 bases match TRBD1. Germline V CDR1 and CDR2: LGHNA, YNFKEQ. This CDR3 spans 20 amino acids.

In regard to this clonotype: The junction shows a germline mismatch at one end, possibly a read error. V and J are TRBV29-1 and TRBJ2-3; possibly TRBD1 or TRBD2 for D (5 bases each). The CDR3 consists of 12 residues. Germline V lookup: CDR1 SQVTM, CDR2 ANQGSEA. The CDR3 region is CSLERDGDRQYF. As DNA, the CDR3 is TGCAGCCTTGAAAGGGACGGAGATAGGCAGTATTTT.

To note about this clonotype: Here the CDR3 omits its conserved ending phenylalanine or tryptophan, so a read error is the likely source. It is unclear where the CDR3 begins or ends on the DNA, so no DNA is shown, and the CDR3 is as TCRdb lists it. The chain uses TRBV11-3 and TRBJ2-1; the D call TRBD1 from the table was never checked on the DNA. The CDR3 is 17 amino acids in total, end residues counted. CDR1 is SGHNT, CDR2 YENEEA, per germline. The CDR3 spells CASSLGRGEWGVDKLFS.

With respect to this clonotype: Germline is not matched at one junction end, which may reflect a read error. The chain links TRBV11-2 to TRBJ2-7; D call uncertain. The CDR3 spans 14 residues. Germline V gene sequence: CDR1 SGHAT, CDR2 FQNNGV. The CDR3 reads CANSSPQLSAEQYF. The CDR3 DNA reads as TGTGCCAACAGCTCCCCTCAACTTTCCGCCGAGCAGTACTTC.

A word on this clonotype: One end of the junction does not line up with germline, which may come from a read error. This rearrangement joins TRBV11-1 to TRBJ2-7, with D perhaps TRBD2 (5 bases). Germline CDR1 and CDR2: SGHAT and FQDESV (reference sequence). The CDR3 runs 13 residues. The CDR3 bases are TGTGCCAGCAGCTTCGGGAACAACTACGAGCAGAGCTTC. Amino acids: CASSFGNNYEQSF.

This clonotype was counted once. The CDR3 does not end in the conserved phenylalanine or tryptophan, so this is likely a read error. The DNA is left out, because the CDR3 cannot be placed on it with certainty; the CDR3 is given as TCRdb lists it. V and J are TRBV29-1 and TRBJ1-1. Germline CDR1 reads SQVTM; CDR2 reads ANQGSEA. The CDR3 is 11 residues long, counting both termini. The CDR3 reads CNADSDTETFL.